The rows below give T cell receptor beta chains drawn from one sample of a study of identical twins. MiXCR was run by TCRdb on the 5' RACE reads, yielding one entry per CDR3 protein. The sample contains about 470,000 distinct CDR3 sequences, 20% to 25% of which appear only once. The sample also formed part of further work on T cells expressing NK-cell markers.

What was sequenced was CD4+ T cells sorted from blood. The receptors here all came from a woman in her late teens or twenties in good health. The CDR3 runs from the conserved cysteine through the conserved F or W. D genes are given only for firm matches. The size field is filled for only some rows; it gives once, few, many or a size class.

clone_size cdr3_length j_call d_call v_call cdr3_aa cdr3_nt
NA 16 TRBJ2-4 TRBD1 TRBV6-5 CASSYSTGLAKNIQYF TGTGCCAGCAGTTACTCGACAGGGCTAGCCAAAAACATTCAGTACTTC
many 14 TRBJ2-2 NA TRBV5-1 CASSLTENTGELFF TGCGCCAGCAGCTTAACAGAAAACACCGGGGAGCTGTTTTTT
NA 15 TRBJ2-7 TRBD1 TRBV19 CASSTAWTGTYEQYF TGTGCCAGTAGTACCGCGTGGACAGGGACGTACGAGCAGTACTTC
NA 15 TRBJ2-1 TRBD2 TRBV5-1 CASSFASGVYNEQFF TGCGCCAGCAGCTTTGCTAGCGGGGTCTACAATGAGCAGTTCTTC
few 14 TRBJ2-4 TRBD1 TRBV4-3 CASSHLGQGNIQYF TGCGCCAGCAGCCATCTCGGACAGGGAAACATTCAGTACTTC
few 15 TRBJ1-5 NA TRBV5-5 CASSLFHDGNQPQHF TGTGCCAGCAGCTTGTTCCACGACGGCAATCAGCCCCAGCATTTT
NA 11 TRBJ2-2 NA TRBV3-1 CASSHDRELFF TGTGCCAGCAGTCACGACCGGGAGCTGTTTTTT
few 16 TRBJ2-5 TRBD1 TRBV9 CASSVERPGGRETQYF TGTGCCAGCAGCGTAGAAAGGCCAGGGGGACGCGAGACCCAGTACTTC
NA 16 TRBJ2-5 TRBD2 TRBV28 CASSDSLAGGQETQYF TGTGCCAGCTCCGATTCCCTAGCGGGGGGTCAAGAGACCCAGTACTTC
NA 15 TRBJ1-2 TRBD1 TRBV12-3/TRBV12-4 CASSNRGRGNYGYTF TGTGCCAGCAGTAACAGGGGGCGAGGCAACTATGGCTACACCTTC
few 14 TRBJ2-4 NA TRBV18 CASSPADIKNIQYF TGTGCCAGCTCACCAGCAGACATTAAAAACATTCAGTACTTC
NA 14 TRBJ2-7 TRBD2 TRBV20-1 CSARRTSGPYEQYF TGCAGTGCTAGAAGGACTAGCGGGCCCTACGAGCAGTACTTC
few 15 TRBJ2-1 NA TRBV5-1 CASSLLIRGYNEQFF TGCGCCAGCAGCTTACTGATCAGGGGCTACAATGAGCAGTTCTTC
few 12 TRBJ2-2 NA TRBV6-5 CASGNRAGELFF TGTGCCAGCGGGAACAGGGCCGGGGAGCTGTTTTTT
few 13 TRBJ2-5 TRBD2 TRBV7-9 CASSYAGEETQYF TGTGCCAGCAGCTACGCGGGGGAGGAGACCCAGTACTTC
NA 14 TRBJ2-7 TRBD2 TRBV7-2 CASSLRRESYEQYF TGTGCCAGCAGCTTGCGGCGGGAGTCCTACGAGCAGTACTTC
few 14 TRBJ2-2 NA TRBV15 CATRTGSLAGELFF TGTGCCACCAGGACGGGGTCGCTTGCCGGGGAGCTGTTTTTT
NA 15 TRBJ2-5 TRBD1 TRBV27 CASSLGQGRQETQYF TGTGCCAGCAGTTTGGGACAGGGGCGGCAAGAGACCCAGTACTTC
many 15 TRBJ2-3 NA TRBV5-1 CASSLIQGDADTQYF TGCGCCAGCAGCTTGATCCAGGGAGATGCAGATACGCAGTATTTT
NA 12 TRBJ1-5 NA TRBV6-2/TRBV6-3 CASGPRNQPQHF TGTGCCAGCGGCCCTAGGAATCAGCCCCAGCATTTT
few 15 TRBJ2-1 TRBD2 TRBV6-1 CASSLSLAGGNEQFF TGTGCCAGCAGCCTCTCCCTAGCGGGGGGCAATGAGCAGTTCTTC
many 13 TRBJ2-3 NA TRBV5-1 CASSFGTTDTQYF TGCGCCAGCAGCTTCGGGACAACAGATACGCAGTATTTT
NA 14 TRBJ2-1 NA TRBV10-3 CAVSQGTEGDEQFF TGTGCCGTCTCACAGGGCACGGAGGGGGATGAGCAGTTCTTC
NA 12 TRBJ2-5 NA TRBV29-1 CSVTARGETQYF TGCAGCGTTACGGCGCGGGGCGAGACCCAGTACTTC
NA 15 TRBJ2-1 TRBD2 TRBV5-1 CASSETSPGYNEQFF TGCGCCAGCAGCGAGACTAGCCCGGGGTACAATGAGCAGTTCTTC
NA 14 TRBJ2-1 TRBD2 TRBV10-3 CAISLSLAVGEQFF TGTGCCATCAGCCTCTCCCTAGCGGTAGGGGAGCAGTTCTTC
NA 12 TRBJ2-1 TRBD1 TRBV15 CATTADRGRQFF TGTGCCACCACCGCCGACAGGGGAAGACAGTTCTTC
few 15 TRBJ1-4 NA TRBV20-1 CSARPVSGSNEKLFF TGCAGTGCTAGGCCGGTTAGCGGGTCTAATGAAAAACTGTTTTTT
NA 15 TRBJ2-7 NA TRBV7-2 CASSIAVAGSYEQYF TGTGCCAGCAGCATAGCGGTGGCAGGGTCCTACGAGCAGTACTTC
many 13 TRBJ2-5 NA TRBV30 CAWSMAPQETQYF TGTGCCTGGAGTATGGCTCCTCAAGAGACCCAGTACTTC
few 13 TRBJ2-7 TRBD1 TRBV28 CASSSGQATSQYF TGTGCCAGCAGTTCAGGACAGGCGACGTCGCAGTACTTC
NA 15 TRBJ2-5 NA TRBV20-1 CSASHAGQLKETQYF TGCAGTGCTAGCCACGCGGGACAGCTAAAAGAGACCCAGTACTTC
NA 15 TRBJ2-1 TRBD2 TRBV2 CASSESLAGYNEQFF TGTGCCAGCAGTGAATCACTAGCGGGTTACAATGAGCAGTTCTTC
many 13 TRBJ1-2 TRBD1 TRBV7-9 CASSLTGGYGYTF TGTGCCAGCAGTTTGACAGGGGGCTATGGCTACACCTTC
NA 17 TRBJ2-5 TRBD2 TRBV20-1 CSARAIKTSGGQETQYF TGCAGTGCTAGAGCTATCAAGACTAGCGGGGGACAAGAGACCCAGTACTTC
few 13 TRBJ2-3 NA TRBV20-1 CSARAGVADTQYF TGCAGTGCTAGAGCGGGAGTTGCAGATACGCAGTATTTT
few 14 TRBJ2-3 NA TRBV12-3/TRBV12-4 CASSLDTPGDTQYF TGTGCCAGCAGTTTAGACACCCCGGGTGATACGCAGTATTTT
NA 16 TRBJ2-1 TRBD2 TRBV5-1 CASSPTAGYSYNEQFF TGCGCCAGCAGCCCGACAGCGGGGTACTCCTACAATGAGCAGTTCTTC
NA 17 TRBJ2-5 TRBD2 TRBV7-2 CASSLVRLAGGQETQYF TGTGCCAGCAGCTTAGTTCGACTAGCGGGAGGCCAAGAGACCCAGTACTTC
few 14 TRBJ2-7 NA TRBV4-3 CASSTIKGSYEQYF TGCGCCAGCAGTACCATTAAAGGGAGCTACGAGCAGTACTTC
few 13 TRBJ2-1 NA TRBV9 CASSVALGDEQFF TGTGCCAGCAGCGTAGCTCTTGGCGATGAGCAGTTCTTC